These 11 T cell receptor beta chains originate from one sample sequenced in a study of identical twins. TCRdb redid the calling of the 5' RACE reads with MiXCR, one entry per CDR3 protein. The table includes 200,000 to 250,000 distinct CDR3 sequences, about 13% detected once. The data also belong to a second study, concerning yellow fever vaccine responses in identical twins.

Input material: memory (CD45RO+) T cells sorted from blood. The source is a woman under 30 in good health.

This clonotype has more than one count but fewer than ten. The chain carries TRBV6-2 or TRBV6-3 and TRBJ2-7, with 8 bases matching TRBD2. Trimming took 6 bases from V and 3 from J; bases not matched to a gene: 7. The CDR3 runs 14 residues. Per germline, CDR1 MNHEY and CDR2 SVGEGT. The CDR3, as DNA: TGTGCCAGCAGACAAGCGGGGGATCTCTACGAGCAGTACTTC. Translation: CASRQAGDLYEQYF.

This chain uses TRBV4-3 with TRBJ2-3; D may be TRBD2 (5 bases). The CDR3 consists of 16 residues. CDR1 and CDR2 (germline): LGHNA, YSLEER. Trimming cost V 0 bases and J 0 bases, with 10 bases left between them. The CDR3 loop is CASSQEPGVSTDTQYF. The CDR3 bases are TGCGCCAGCAGCCAAGAACCCGGGGTTAGCACAGATACGCAGTATTTT.

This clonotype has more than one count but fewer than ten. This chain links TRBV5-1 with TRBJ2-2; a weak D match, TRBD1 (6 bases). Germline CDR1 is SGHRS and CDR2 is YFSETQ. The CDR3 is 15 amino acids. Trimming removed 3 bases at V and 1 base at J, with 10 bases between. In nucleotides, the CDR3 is TGCGCCAGCAGCTCATCGACAGGGAACACCGGGGAGCTGTTTTTT. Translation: CASSSSTGNTGELFF.

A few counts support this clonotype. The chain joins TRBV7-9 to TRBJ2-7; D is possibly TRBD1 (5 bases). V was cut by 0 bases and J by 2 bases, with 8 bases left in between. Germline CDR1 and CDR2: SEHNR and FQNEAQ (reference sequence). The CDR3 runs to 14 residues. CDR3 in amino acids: CASSLAGATYEQYF. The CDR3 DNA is TGTGCCAGCAGCTTAGCAGGGGCGACCTACGAGCAGTACTTC.

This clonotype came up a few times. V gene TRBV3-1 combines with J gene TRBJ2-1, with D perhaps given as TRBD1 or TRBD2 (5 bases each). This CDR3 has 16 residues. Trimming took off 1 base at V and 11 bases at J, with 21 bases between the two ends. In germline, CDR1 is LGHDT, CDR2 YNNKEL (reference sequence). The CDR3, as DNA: TGTGCCAGCAGCCAAGGTGGGGGTTCTGGAGGCTCTAAGCAGTTCTTC. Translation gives CASSQGGGSGGSKQFF.

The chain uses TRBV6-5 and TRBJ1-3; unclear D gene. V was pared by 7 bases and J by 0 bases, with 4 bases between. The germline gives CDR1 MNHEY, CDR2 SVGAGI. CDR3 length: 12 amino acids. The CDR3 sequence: CASTNSGNTIYF. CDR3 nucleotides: TGTGCCAGCACGAACTCTGGAAACACCATATATTTT.

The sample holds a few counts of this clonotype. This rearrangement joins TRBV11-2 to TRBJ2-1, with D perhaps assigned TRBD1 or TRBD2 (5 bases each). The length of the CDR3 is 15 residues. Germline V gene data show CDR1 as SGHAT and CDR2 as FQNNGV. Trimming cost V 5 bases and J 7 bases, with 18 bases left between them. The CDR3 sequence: CASSPGTFQLNEQFF. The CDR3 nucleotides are TGTGCCAGCAGCCCGGGGACCTTCCAGTTAAATGAGCAGTTCTTC.

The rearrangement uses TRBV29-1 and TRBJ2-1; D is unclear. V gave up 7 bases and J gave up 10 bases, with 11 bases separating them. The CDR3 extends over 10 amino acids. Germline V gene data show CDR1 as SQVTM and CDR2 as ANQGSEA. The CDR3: CSGRWGEQFF. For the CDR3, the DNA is TGCAGCGGCAGATGGGGAGAGCAGTTCTTC.

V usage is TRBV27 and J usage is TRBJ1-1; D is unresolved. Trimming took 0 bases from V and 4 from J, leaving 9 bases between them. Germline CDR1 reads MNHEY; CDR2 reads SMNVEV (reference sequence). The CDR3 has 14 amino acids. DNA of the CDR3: TGTGCCAGCAGTTTATCAGAAAGGAGCACTGAAGCTTTCTTT. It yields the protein CASSLSERSTEAFF.

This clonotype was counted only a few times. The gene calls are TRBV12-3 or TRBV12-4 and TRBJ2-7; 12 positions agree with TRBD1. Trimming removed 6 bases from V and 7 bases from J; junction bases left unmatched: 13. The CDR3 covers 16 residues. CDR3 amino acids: CASSPTGTGGSGEQYF. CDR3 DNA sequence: TGTGCCAGCAGCCCGACCGGGACAGGGGGCTCCGGTGAGCAGTACTTC.

CDR3 residues: CSATKTDLAKLQETQYF. CDR3 coding DNA: TGCAGTGCTACTAAAACGGACTTGGCCAAACTTCAAGAGACCCAGTACTTC. The chain couples TRBV20-1 to TRBJ2-5, with D possibly TRBD2 on 5 matching bases. V was trimmed by 4 bases and J by 2 bases, leaving 23 bases between them. CDR1 and CDR2 from the germline V gene are DFQATT and SNEGSKA (reference sequence). This CDR3 is 17 amino acids long.